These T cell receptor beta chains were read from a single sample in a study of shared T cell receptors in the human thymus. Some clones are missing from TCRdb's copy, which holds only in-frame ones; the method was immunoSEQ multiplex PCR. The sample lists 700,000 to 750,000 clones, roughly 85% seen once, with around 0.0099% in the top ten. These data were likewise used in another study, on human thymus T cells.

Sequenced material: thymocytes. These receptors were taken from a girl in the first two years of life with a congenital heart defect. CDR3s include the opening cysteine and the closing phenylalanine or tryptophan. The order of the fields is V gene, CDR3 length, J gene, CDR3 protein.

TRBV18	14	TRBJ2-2	CASSPRGGGGELFF
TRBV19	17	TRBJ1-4	CASSPLSLGGRNEKLFF
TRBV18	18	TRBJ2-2	CASSPGTRGTPNTGELFF
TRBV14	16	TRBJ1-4	CASSHPTTAFNEKLFF
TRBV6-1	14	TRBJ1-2	CASSSSDSLYGYTF
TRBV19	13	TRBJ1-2	CASSPDREAGYTF
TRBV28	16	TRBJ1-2	CASRRDRGQMNYGYTF
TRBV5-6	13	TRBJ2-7	CASSLGIAYERYF
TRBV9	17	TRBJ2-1	CASSVGASGGAVDEQFF
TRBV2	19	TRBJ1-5	CASSNDRGEHMHSNQPQHF
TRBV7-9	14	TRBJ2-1	CASSYEGGSNEQFF
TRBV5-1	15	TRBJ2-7	CASSVPGQGHYEQYF
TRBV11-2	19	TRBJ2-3	CASTFLELGQGLTTDTQYF
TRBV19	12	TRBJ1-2	CASSAGSGSYTF
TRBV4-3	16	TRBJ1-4	CASSHSRPGRGEKLFF
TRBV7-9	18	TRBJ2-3	CASSLCRASGPPTDTQYF
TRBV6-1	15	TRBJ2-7	CASSTPGQGNYEQYF
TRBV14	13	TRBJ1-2	CASSQAGGAGYTF
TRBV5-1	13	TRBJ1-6	CASSRRASSPLHF
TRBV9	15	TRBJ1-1	CASSPWTVRNTEAFF
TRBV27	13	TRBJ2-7	CASRGLRSNEQYF
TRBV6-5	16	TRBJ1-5	CASSYSWTGNNQPQHF
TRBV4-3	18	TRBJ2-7	CASSQDGDRGRVYYEQYF
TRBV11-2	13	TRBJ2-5	CASSLDHRGAQYF
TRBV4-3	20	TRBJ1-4	CASSQDPPGGPGPTNEKLFF
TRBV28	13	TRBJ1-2	CASSDKDRGGYTF
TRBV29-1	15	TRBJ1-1	CSVPEGVEMNTEAFF
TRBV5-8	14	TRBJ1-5	CASSTTGGNQPQHF
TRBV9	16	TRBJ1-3	CASSPRQSLSGNTIYF
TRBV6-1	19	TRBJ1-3	CASSGPGTGITRRGNTIYF
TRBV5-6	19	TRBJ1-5	CASSSGTGGLAYSNQPQHF
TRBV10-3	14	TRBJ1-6	CAIKVGTGNSPLHF
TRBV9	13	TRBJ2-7	CASTPGVGTGWSW
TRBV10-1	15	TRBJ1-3	CASSETAYSGNTIYF
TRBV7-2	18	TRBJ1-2	CASSSFHPRDRVGYGYTF
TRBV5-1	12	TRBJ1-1	CASSLSRREAFF
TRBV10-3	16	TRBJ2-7	CAISPGRAAGSYEQYF
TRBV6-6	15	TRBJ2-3	CASRSTSGSTDTQYF
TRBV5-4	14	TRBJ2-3	CASSPMGSTDTQYF
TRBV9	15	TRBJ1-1	CASSVWDRWDTEAFF
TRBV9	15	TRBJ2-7	CASSDLRQGNSEQYF
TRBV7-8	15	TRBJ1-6	CASSQWQGEVSPLHF
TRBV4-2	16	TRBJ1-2	CASSPGQGFCNYGYTF
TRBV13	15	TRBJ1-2	CASSPIEELAYGYTF
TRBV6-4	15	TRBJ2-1	CASSDTSGTPNEQFF
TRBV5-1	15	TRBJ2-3	CASSLGAGGEDTQYF
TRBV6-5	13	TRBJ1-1	CASRVDRGAEAFF